This T cell receptor (beta chain) was captured by sequencing in a study of blood T cell repertoires in COVID-19. Overall study context: Whether acute or convalescent, the COVID-19 samples came from the United States, Italy and Spain. PBMCs, B-cell-depleted T cells, or T cells provided the cDNA or gDNA that made up the material.

As for this clone: One junction end does not reproduce the germline sequence, and a read error may be involved.

Per the study methods: The assay estimated nucleated cells by amplifying reference gene primers. TCRdb's table, derived via immunoSEQ multiplex PCR, lists solely in-frame clones and lacks some. D and trimming come from the DNA, and the V and J calls and clone size come from that table. Of over 75,000 clones in the sample, 80% were seen once. The germline V gene has CDR1 KGHSH and CDR2 LQKENI. CDR3 size: 15 residues. Sequencing was performed on peripheral blood. The chain couples TRBV18 to TRBJ2-5, with no clear D. The receptor's source is a man aged 50 or older who had recovered from COVID-19. CDR3 DNA: TGTGCCAGCTCAACACCCCCGACTTCGTCCAGGACCCAGTACTTC. It yields the protein CASSTPPTSSRTQYF.